A selection of T cell receptor beta chains follows, all from one sample in a study of blood T cell repertoires in COVID-19. Assay used: immunoSEQ multiplex PCR; TCRdb lists only in-frame clones, some missing. In the table there are approximately 300,000 clones, roughly 89% of which are singletons. What was sequenced was PBMCs or T cells enriched from blood (not recorded which). These receptors originate from a man between 60 and 75 years old who had recovered from COVID-19. Both conserved end residues are trimmed from each CDR3. D genes are given only for firm matches.

TRBV29-1 | TRBD1 | SVTGRDGNTIY
TRBV27 | - | ASSYSDRSSYEQY
TRBV2 | TRBD2 | ASSSGLVYYEQY
TRBV30 | - | AWSRGSGAYEQY
TRBV7-6 | - | ASSLARSSPYNEQF
TRBV7-3 | TRBD2 | ASSISPSGRNEQY
TRBV5-1 | TRBD1 | ASSLETTGGLETQY
TRBV7-3 | - | ASSRSGNEQF
TRBV9 | TRBD1 | ASSVGQGTNEKLF
TRBV7-2 | - | ASSLGRYQETQY
TRBV19 | - | ASNIGQGSDTQY
TRBV19 | - | ASSIVQVRNQPQH
TRBV15 | TRBD1 | ATSRGRQGGQPQH
TRBV7-2 | - | ASSLGGRVGEKLF
TRBV7-2 | TRBD2 | ASSLSSGSVPYNEQF
TRBV7-3 | TRBD2 | ASSTGTSGDGETQY
TRBV5-6 | - | ASSFGGNTEAF
TRBV5-4 | - | ASSLVNSYSGANVLT
TRBV2 | TRBD1 | ASSGQGAGDTQY
TRBV7-9 | - | ASSIRDRDSPLH
TRBV6-5 | - | ASRAGVNTEAF
TRBV7-9 | TRBD1 | ASSFYGTANEKLF
TRBV11-2 | - | ASSQDSYNSPLH
TRBV5-4 | - | ASSMTDSGANVLT
TRBV5-4 | TRBD2 | ASSSRDYNTDTQY
TRBV28 | - | ASSSSYGYT